This T cell receptor (beta chain) was retrieved from a study of stem cell transplantation in POMP-related autoinflammatory disease. Study conclusions and caveats: In PRAID patients, the number of distinct TRB V-J gene pairings was restricted.

Worth noting for this clone: Its antigen is still unknown.

The ends lost 1 base at V and 4 bases at J; junction bases unmatched: 9. Germline values: CDR1 SGHVS, CDR2 FQNEAQ. The length of the CDR3 is 18 residues. The table came from immunoSEQ multiplex PCR; TCRdb's copy has only in-frame clones and leaves some out. The profile shows about 6,900 clones, around 86% of them singletons. This TCR came from a human donor in good health. Sequencing was performed on a CXCR5-defined cell subset from PBMCs. The chain is built from TRBV7-8 and TRBJ2-1; 11 positions match TRBD2. CDR3 sequence: CASSLVSGGASAYNEQFF. The CDR3 nucleotides are TGTGCCAGCAGCTTAGTTAGCGGGGGGGCCAGTGCGTACAATGAGCAGTTCTTC.